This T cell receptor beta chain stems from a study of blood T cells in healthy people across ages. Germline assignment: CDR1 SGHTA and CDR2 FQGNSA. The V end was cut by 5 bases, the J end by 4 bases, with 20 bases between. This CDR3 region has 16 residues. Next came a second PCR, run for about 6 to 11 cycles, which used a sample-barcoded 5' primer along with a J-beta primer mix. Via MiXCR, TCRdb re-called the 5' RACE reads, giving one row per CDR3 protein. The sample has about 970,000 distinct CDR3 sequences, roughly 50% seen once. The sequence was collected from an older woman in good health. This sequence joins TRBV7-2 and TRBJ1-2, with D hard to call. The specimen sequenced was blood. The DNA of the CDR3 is TGTGCCAGCAGCCCCCCGCAATCCTCAGAAATCTATGGCTACACCTTC. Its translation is CASSPPQSSEIYGYTF.